The subject of this entry is one T cell receptor (beta chain). The antigen it binds to is not known. No base quality values were provided; no much bigger clone lies one nucleotide off. The CDR3 holds 14 amino acids from the cysteine to the phenylalanine. The kept DNA is CDR3 alone, 42 bases in frame from the first base. Compared with germline, V lacks 1 base and J lacks 6 bases; bases without a gene match: 2. PBMCs were isolated by Ficoll-Paque density gradient centrifugation. The sequencer listed for this sample is Illumina NovaSeq 6000. TCRalpha and TCRbeta cDNA libraries were built by 5'RACE with constant-segment primers, adding sample barcodes and unique molecular identifiers. RNA was extracted from every sample with Trizol reagent. The libraries were amplified in two PCR steps, and the second step added a second sample barcode and Illumina TruSeq adapters. The libraries were sequenced on an Illumina NovaSeq using 2 x 150 bp paired-end reads. The original methods were these. Reads were demultiplexed and collapsed into UMI-guided consensus sequences with migec v1.2.7. Using mixcr v2.1.11, UMI consensuses were aligned to TRA and TRB V and J templates and then assembled into clonotypes. Expanded or contracted clonotypes were those called significant by both edgeR and NoisET, with noise models trained on biological replicates. For edgeR calls, the thresholds were a false discovery rate-adjusted p below 0.01 and a log2 fold-change of 1. As an exploratory analysis of dynamics, max-normalized trajectories of the 1000 most abundant clonotypes were examined by PCA with hierarchical clustering. Separately sequenced CD4+ and CD8+ repertoires were used to assign the CD4 or CD8 phenotype of responding clones. TCRdb reprocessing: public reads trimmed at Q25 with fastp, clones called with MiXCR, in-frame beta chains kept. Records with the same CDR3 protein are collapsed into one entry carrying the most frequent genes and DNA. The V and J calls come from TCRdb's annotation, not from the publication. This sample has 470,000 or so distinct CDR3 sequences in its table, and about 20% of those were observed once. 12% of the sample goes to the ten largest clones.

These data belong to a study of T-cell memory formation after mild COVID-19 (TCRdb year 2021). At the level of the whole study: Most TCR sequence clusters were specific to one of the two donors. T-cell clones expanding and contracting after mild COVID-19 in two donors were tracked by longitudinal TCRalpha and TCRbeta repertoire sequencing. Two young, previously healthy adult volunteers made up the cohort, one male and one female.

What the authors observed across the whole study: Only a couple of mild cases were covered in the study, and larger cohorts including severe cases with pre-infection samples were considered necessary. Some responding clones were found in pre-infection memory, which suggests that pre-existing cross-reactive memory T cells took part in the SARS-CoV-2 response. SARS-CoV-2 specificity was not confirmed for the second-wave clones peaking on day 37. Contracting CD4+ clones appeared mostly in the CM and EM memory subsets, whereas CD8+ clones were enriched in EMRA. Balanced CD4/CD8 phenotypes were observed for clones contracting from day 15 to 85, whereas a bias towards CD4+ was observed for a second wave of clones expanding from day 15 to 37.

Sequenced material: PBMCs or a T cell subset sorted from them (not recorded which). Recombination linked TRBV12-3 or TRBV12-4 to TRBJ2-7, and 11 junctional nucleotides match TRBD2. This sequence originates from an adult woman who had mild COVID-19 (a few samples of this study predate the infection). The sample titles of this study are shuffled in the database, so cell type and time point are left out; the donor was told from shared clones. The DNA is TGTGCCAGCAGTTTAGGGGGACTAGCGGTCGAGCAGTACTTC. Protein translation: CASSLGGLAVEQYF.